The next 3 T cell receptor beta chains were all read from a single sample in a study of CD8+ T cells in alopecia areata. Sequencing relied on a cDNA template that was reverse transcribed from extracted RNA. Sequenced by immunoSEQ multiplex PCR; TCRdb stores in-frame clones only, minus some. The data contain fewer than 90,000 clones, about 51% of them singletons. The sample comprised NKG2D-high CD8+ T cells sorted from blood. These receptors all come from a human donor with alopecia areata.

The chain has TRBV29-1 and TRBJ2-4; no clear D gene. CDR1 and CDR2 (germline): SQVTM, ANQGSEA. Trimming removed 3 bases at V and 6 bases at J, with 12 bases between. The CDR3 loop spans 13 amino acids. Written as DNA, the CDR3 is TGCAGCGTTGAGTCCCCAGCCTCAAACATTCAGTACTTC. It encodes CSVESPASNIQYF.

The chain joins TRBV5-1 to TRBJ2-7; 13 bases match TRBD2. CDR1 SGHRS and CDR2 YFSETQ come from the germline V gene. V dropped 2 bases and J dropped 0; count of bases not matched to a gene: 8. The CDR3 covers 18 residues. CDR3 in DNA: TGCGCCAGCAGCTTTGGACTAGCGGGGGCCTCTCCCTCCTACGAGCAGTACTTC. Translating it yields CASSFGLAGASPSYEQYF. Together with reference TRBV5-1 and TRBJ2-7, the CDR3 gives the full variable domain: KAGVTQTPRYLIKTRGQQVTLSCSPISGHRSVSWYQQTPGQGLQFLFEYFSETQRNKGNFPGRFSGRQFSNSRSEMNVSTLELGDSALYLCASSFGLAGASPSYEQYFGPGTRLTVT.

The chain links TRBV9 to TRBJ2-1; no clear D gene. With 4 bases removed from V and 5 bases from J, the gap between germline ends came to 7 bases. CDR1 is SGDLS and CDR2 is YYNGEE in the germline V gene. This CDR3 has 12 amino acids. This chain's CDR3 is CASSPINNEQFF. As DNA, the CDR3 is TGTGCCAGCAGCCCAATAAACAATGAGCAGTTCTTC.